This TCR beta chain was captured in a study of blood T cell repertoires in COVID-19. The overall study: Acute and convalescent COVID-19 specimens originated in the United States, Italy and Spain.

Produced via immunoSEQ multiplex PCR; TCRdb's table is partial and in-frame only. The repertoire holds about 180,000 clones, 80% to 85% seen once, with around 7.3% in the top ten. Looked up from germline, CDR1 is MNHNY and CDR2 is SVGAGI (reference sequence). V shed 7 bases, J shed 4 bases, and the junction held 3 bases outside the gene matches. The CDR3 length is 14 residues. The clonotype comes from a woman in her 70s with COVID-19, enrolled during active disease. The material sequenced was peripheral blood. The rearrangement uses TRBV6-6 and TRBJ2-2; 10 bases agree with TRBD2. CDR3 protein: CASKPSGSTGELFF. The CDR3 region has the DNA TGTGCCAGCAAACCTAGCGGGAGCACCGGGGAGCTGTTTTTT.